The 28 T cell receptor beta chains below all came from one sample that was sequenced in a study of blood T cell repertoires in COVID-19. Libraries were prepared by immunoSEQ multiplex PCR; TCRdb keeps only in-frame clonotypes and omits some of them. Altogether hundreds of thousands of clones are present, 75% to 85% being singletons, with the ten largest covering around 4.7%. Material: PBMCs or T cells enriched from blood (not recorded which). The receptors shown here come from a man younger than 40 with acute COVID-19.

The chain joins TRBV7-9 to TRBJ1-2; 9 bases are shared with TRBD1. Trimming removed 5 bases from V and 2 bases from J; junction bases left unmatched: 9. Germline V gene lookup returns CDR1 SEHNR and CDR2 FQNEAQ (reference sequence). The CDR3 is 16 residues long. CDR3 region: CASSPPLGQGNYGYTF. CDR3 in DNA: TGTGCCAGCAGCCCCCCTTTAGGACAGGGGAACTATGGCTACACCTTC.

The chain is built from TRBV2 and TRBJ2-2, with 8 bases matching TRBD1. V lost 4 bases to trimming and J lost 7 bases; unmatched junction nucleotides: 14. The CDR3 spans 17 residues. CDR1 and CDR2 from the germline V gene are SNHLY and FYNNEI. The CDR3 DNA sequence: TGTGCCAGCAGTGGCTATCTTGGACAGGGTTTTGTCGGGGAGCTGTTTTTT. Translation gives CASSGYLGQGFVGELFF.

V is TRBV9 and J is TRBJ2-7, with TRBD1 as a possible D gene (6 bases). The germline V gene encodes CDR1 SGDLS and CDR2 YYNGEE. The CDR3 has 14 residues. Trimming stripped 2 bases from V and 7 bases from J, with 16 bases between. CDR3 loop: CASSVGLGAREQYF. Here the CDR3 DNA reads TGTGCCAGCAGCGTTGGGTTGGGGGCCCGGGAGCAGTACTTC. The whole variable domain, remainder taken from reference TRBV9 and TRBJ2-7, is DSGVTQTPKHLITATGQRVTLRCSPRSGDLSVYWYQQSLDQGLQFLIQYYNGEERAKGNILERFSAQQFPDLHSELNLSSLELGDSALYFCASSVGLGAREQYFGPGTRLTVT.

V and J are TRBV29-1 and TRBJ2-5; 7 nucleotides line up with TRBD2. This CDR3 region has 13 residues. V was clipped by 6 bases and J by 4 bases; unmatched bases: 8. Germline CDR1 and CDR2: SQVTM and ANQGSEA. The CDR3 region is CSVGPGGGETQYF. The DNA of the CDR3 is TGCAGCGTAGGGCCTGGGGGGGGAGAGACCCAGTACTTC.

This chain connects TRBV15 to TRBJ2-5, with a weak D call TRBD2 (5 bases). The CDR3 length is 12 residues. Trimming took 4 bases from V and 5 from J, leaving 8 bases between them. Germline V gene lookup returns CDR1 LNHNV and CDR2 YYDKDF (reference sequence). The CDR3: CATSKRWETQYF. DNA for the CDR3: TGTGCCACCAGCAAGCGGTGGGAGACCCAGTACTTC.

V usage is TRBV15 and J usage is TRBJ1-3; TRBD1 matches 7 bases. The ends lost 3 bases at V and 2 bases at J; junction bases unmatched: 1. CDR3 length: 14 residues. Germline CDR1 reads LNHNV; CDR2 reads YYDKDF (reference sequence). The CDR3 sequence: CATSSGTAGNTIYF. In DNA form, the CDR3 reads TGTGCCACCAGCAGCGGGACAGCTGGAAACACCATATATTTT.

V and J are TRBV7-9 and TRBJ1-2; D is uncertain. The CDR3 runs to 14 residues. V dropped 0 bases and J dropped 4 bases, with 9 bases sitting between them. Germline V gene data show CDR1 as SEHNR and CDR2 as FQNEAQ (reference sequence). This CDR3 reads CASSLATGLYGYTF. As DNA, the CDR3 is TGTGCCAGCAGCTTAGCGACTGGACTCTATGGCTACACCTTC.

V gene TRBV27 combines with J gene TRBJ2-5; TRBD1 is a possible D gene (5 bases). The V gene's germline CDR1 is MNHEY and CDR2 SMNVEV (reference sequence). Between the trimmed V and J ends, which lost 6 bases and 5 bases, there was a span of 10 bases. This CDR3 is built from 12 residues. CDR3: CASSRKGETQYF. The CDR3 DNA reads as TGTGCCAGCAGCCGGAAGGGGGAGACCCAGTACTTC.

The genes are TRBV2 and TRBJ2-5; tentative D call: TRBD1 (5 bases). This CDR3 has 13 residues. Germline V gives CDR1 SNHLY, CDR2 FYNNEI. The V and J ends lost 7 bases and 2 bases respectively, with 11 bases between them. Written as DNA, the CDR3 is TGTGCCAGCAACTGGGGCCCTCAAGAGACCCAGTACTTC. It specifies CASNWGPQETQYF.

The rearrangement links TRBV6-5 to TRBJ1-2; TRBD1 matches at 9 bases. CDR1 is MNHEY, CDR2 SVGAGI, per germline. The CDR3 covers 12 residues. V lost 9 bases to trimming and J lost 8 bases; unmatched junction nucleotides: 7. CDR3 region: CASRDRVAGYTF. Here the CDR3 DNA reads TGTGCCAGTCGGGACAGGGTGGCGGGCTACACCTTC.

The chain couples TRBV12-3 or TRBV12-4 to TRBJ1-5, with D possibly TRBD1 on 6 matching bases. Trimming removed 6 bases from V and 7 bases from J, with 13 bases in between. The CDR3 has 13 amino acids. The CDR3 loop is CASSGRGRQPQHF. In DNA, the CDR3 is TGTGCCAGCAGCGGCAGGGGTCGACAGCCCCAGCATTTT.

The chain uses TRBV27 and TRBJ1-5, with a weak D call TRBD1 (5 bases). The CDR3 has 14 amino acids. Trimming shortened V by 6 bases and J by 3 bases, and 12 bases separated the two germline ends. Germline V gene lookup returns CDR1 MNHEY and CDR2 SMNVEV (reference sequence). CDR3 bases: TGTGCCAGCAGGCTCGGGGGAAACAATCAGCCCCAGCATTTT. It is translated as CASRLGGNNQPQHF.

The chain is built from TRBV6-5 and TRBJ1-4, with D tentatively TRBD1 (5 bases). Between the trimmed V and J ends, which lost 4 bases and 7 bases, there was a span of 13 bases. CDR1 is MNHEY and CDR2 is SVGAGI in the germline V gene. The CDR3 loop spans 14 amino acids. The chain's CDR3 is CASSLGRVGEKLFF. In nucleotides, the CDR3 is TGTGCCAGCAGTTTGGGCAGGGTAGGTGAAAAACTGTTTTTT.

The CDR3 loop reads CASTRTGSGNTEAFF. Here the CDR3 DNA reads TGTGCCAGCACAAGGACAGGGTCTGGGAACACTGAAGCTTTCTTT. The chain is built from TRBV6-5 and TRBJ1-1; 8 bases line up with TRBD1. CDR3 length equals 15 residues. Germline CDR1 is MNHEY and CDR2 is SVGAGI. The junction had 8 bases not matched to a gene; V was cut back by 7 bases and J by 1 base.

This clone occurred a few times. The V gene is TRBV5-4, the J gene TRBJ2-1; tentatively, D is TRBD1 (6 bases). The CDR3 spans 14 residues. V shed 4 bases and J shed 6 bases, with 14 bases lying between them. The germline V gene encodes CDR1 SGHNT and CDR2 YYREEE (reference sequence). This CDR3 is CASSLGQILNEQFF. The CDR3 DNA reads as TGTGCCAGCAGCCTCGGACAGATTCTCAATGAGCAGTTCTTC.

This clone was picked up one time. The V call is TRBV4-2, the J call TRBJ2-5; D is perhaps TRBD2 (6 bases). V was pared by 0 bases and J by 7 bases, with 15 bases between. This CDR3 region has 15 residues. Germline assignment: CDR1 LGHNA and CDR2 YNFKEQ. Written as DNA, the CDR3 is TGTGCCAGCAGCCAAGACTGGGAGGCCAGAGGGACCCAGTACTTC. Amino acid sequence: CASSQDWEARGTQYF.

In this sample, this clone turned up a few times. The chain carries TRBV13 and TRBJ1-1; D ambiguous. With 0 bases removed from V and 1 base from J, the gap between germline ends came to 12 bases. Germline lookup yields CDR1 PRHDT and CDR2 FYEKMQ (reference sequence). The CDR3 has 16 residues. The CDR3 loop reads CASSLGFPGTNTEAFF. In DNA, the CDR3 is TGTGCCAGCAGCTTAGGGTTTCCGGGAACGAACACTGAAGCTTTCTTT.

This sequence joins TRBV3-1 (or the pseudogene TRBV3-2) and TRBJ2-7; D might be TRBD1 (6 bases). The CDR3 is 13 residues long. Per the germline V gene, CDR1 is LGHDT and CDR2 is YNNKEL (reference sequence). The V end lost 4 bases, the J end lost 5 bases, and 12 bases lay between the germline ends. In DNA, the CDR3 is TGTGCCAGCAGCCGAGGGCAGGGGAACGAGCAGTACTTC. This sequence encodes CASSRGQGNEQYF.

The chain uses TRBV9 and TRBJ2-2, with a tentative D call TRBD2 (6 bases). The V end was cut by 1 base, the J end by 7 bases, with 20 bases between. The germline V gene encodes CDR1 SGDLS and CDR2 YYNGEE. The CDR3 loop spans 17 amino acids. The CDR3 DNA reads TGTGCCAGCAGCGTAACCCCCGGGACTTCCGGGGGCGGGGAGCTGTTTTTT. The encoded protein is CASSVTPGTSGGGELFF.

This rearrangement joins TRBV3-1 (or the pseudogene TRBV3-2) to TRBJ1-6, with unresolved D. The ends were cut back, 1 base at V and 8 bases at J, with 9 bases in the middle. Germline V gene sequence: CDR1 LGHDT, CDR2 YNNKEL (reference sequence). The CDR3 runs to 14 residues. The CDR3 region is CASSQVGTDSPLHF. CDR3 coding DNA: TGTGCCAGCAGCCAAGTAGGAACAGATTCACCCCTCCACTTT.

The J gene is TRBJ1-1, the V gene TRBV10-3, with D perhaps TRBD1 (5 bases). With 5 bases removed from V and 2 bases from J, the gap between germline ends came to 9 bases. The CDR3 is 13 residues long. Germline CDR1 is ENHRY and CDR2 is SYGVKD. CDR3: CAISSDSNTEAFF. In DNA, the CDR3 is TGTGCCATCAGTTCAGACAGCAACACTGAAGCTTTCTTT.

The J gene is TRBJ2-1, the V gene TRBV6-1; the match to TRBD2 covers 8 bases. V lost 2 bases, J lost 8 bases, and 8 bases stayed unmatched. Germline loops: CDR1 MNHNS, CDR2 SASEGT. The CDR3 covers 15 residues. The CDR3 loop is CASSEYGGGSDEQFF. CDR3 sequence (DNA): TGTGCCAGCAGTGAATATGGCGGGGGGAGCGATGAGCAGTTCTTC.

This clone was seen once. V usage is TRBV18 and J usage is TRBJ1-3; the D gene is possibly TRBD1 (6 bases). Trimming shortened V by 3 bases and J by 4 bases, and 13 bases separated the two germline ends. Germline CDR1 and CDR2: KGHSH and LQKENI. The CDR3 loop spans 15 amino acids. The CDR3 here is CASSPPTGWGNTIYF. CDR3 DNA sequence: TGTGCCAGCTCACCGCCAACAGGGTGGGGAAACACCATATATTTT.

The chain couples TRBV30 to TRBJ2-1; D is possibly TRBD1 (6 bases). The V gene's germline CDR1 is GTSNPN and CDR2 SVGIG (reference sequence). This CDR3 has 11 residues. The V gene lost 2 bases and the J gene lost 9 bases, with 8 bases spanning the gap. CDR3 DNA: TGTGCCTGGAGTTCAGGGGCTGAGCAGTTCTTC. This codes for CAWSSGAEQFF.

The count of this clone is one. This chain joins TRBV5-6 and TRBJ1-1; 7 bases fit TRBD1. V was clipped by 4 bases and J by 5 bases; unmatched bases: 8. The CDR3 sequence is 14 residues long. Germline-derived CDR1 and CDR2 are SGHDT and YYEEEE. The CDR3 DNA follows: TGTGCCAGCAGCGGCTCGGACAGGAGAACTGAAGCTTTCTTT. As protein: CASSGSDRRTEAFF.

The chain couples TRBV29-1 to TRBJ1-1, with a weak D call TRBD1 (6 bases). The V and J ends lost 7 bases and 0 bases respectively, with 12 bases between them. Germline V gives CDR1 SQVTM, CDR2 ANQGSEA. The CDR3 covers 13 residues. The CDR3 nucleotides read TGCAGCGGAACCGGGACAATGAACACTGAAGCTTTCTTT. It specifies CSGTGTMNTEAFF.

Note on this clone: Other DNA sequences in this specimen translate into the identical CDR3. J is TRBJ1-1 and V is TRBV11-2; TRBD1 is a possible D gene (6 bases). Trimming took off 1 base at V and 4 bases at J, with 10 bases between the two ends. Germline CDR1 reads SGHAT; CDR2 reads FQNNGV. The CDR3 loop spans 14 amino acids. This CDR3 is CASSLVRGGTEAFF. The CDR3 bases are TGTGCCAGCAGCTTAGTAAGGGGGGGCACTGAAGCTTTCTTT. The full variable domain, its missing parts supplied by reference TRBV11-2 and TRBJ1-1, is EAGVAQSPRYKIIEKRQSVAFWCNPISGHATLYWYQQILGQGPKLLIQFQNNGVVDDSQLPKDRFSAERLKGVDSTLKIQPAKLEDSAVYLCASSLVRGGTEAFFGQGTRLTVV.

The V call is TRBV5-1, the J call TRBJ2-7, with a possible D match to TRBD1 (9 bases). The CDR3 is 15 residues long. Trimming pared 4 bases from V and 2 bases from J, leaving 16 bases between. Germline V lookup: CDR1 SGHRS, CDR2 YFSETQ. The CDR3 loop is CASSPGGTGTYEQYF. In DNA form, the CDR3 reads TGCGCCAGCAGCCCGGGGGGGACAGGGACCTACGAGCAGTACTTC.